The entry that follows covers one TCR beta chain sequence. The target antigen is unknown. TCRdb ran MiXCR on the RACE reads and lists one entry per CDR3 protein. The table has some 300,000 distinct CDR3 sequences, 4.5% to 5.5% seen once; the top ten hold roughly 8.2%. Specified time point: pre-sensitization, week 0. Treatment described: therapeutic diphenylcyclopropenone sensitization with weekly scalp DPC. The CDR3 covers 14 residues. The V end was cut by 3 bases, the J end by 1 base, with 11 bases between. Germline CDR1 reads DFQATT; CDR2 reads SNEGSKA (reference sequence). This entry is derived from a study of human T cells and chemical hapten exposure. Overall study context: The variation in per-sample TCR yields arose mainly from small differences in pooled library volumes.

Overall study results and limits: The study found expanded TCRs formed significantly more large CDR3 similarity clusters than controls.

The chain recombines TRBV20-1 with TRBJ2-3; D is unclear. The sequence came from a woman under 30 with alopecia areata. Some clones in this sample may be carry-over from other donors' samples. The source was whole blood, collected in connection with sensitization to the hapten diphenylcyclopropenone (DPC). The CDR3 here is CSARESSGTDTQYF. CDR3 coding DNA: TGCAGTGCTAGGGAGTCCTCGGGCACAGATACGCAGTATTTT.